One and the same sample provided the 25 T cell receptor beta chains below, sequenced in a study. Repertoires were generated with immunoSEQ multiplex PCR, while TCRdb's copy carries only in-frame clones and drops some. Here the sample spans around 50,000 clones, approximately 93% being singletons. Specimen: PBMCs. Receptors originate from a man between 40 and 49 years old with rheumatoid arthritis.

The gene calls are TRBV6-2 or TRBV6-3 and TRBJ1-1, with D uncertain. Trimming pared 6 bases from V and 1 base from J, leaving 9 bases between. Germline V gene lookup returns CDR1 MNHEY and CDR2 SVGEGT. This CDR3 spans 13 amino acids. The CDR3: CASSHTKNTEAFF. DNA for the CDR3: TGTGCCAGCAGCCACACAAAGAACACTGAAGCTTTCTTT.

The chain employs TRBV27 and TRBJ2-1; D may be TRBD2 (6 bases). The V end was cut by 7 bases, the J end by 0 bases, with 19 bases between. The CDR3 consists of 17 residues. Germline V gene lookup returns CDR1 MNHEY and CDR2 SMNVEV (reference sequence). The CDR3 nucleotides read TGTGCCAGCAACCGCAACGGAGGGGTCTACTCCTACAATGAGCAGTTCTTC. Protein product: CASNRNGGVYSYNEQFF.

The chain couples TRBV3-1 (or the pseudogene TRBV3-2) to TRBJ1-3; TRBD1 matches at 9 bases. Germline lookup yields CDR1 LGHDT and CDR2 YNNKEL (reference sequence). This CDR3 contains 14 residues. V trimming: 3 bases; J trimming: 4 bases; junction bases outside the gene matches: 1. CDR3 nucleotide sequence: TGTGCCAGCAGCCAGGGACAGGGCGGAAACACCATATATTTT. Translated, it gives CASSQGQGGNTIYF.

CDR3 sequence: CATSDSGHTSSYNEQFF. The DNA of the CDR3 is TGTGCCACCAGTGACTCGGGACATACGAGCTCCTACAATGAGCAGTTCTTC. The J gene is TRBJ2-1, the V gene TRBV24-1; a weak D match, TRBD1 (6 bases). The CDR3 has 17 amino acids. Trimming took off 4 bases at V and 0 bases at J, with 15 bases between the two ends. Germline V lookup: CDR1 KGHDR, CDR2 SFDVKD.

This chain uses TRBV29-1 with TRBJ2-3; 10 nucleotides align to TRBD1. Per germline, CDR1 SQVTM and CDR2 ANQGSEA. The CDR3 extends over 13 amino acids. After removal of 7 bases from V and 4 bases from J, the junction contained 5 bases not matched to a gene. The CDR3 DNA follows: TGCAGCGCGGGACAGGGGAGCGCAGATACGCAGTATTTT. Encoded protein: CSAGQGSADTQYF.

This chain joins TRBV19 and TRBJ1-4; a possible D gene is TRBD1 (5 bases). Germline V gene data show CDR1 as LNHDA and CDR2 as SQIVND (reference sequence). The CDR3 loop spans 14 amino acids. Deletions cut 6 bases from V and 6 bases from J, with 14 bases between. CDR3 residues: CASRQAFSDEKLFF. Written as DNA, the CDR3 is TGTGCCAGTAGACAGGCTTTCTCCGATGAAAAACTGTTTTTT.

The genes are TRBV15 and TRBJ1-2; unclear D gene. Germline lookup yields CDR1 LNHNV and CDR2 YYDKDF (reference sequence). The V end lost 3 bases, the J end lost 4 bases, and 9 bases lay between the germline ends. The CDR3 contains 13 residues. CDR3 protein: CATSSGQAYGYTF. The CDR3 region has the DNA TGTGCCACCAGCAGCGGTCAGGCCTATGGCTACACCTTC.

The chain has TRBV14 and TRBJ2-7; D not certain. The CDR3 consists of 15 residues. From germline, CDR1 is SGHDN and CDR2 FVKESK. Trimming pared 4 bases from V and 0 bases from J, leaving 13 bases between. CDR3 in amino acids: CASSPLGRFSYEQYF. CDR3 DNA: TGTGCCAGCAGCCCCTTAGGGCGGTTCTCCTACGAGCAGTACTTC.

The CDR3 reads CASSPERGGFEQYF. The CDR3 nucleotides are TGTGCCAGCAGCCCAGAGAGGGGGGGCTTCGAGCAGTACTTC. The rearrangement joins TRBV3-1 (or the pseudogene TRBV3-2) to TRBJ2-7; weak D call: TRBD2 (7 bases). Germline V lookup: CDR1 LGHDT, CDR2 YNNKEL (reference sequence). With 4 bases removed from V and 6 bases from J, the gap between germline ends came to 16 bases. This CDR3 region has 14 residues.

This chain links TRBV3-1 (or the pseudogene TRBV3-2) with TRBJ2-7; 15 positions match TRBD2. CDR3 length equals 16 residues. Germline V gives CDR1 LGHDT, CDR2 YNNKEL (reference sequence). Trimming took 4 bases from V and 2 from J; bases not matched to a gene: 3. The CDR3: CASSPGLAGGTYEQYF. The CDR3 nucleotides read TGTGCCAGCAGCCCGGGACTAGCGGGAGGAACCTACGAGCAGTACTTC.

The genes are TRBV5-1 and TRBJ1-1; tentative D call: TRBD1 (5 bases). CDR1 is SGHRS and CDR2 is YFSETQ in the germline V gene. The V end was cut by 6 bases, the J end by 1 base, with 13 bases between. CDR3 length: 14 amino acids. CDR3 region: CASKPQGGNTEAFF. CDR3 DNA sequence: TGCGCCAGCAAACCCCAGGGTGGGAACACTGAAGCTTTCTTT.

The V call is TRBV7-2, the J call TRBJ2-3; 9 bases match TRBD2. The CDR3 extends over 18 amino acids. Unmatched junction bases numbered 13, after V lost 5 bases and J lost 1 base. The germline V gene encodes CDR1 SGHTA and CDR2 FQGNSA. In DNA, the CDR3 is TGTGCCAGCAGCCCGCGGGGGATAGCGGGAGTTCGCACAGATACGCAGTATTTT. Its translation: CASSPRGIAGVRTDTQYF.

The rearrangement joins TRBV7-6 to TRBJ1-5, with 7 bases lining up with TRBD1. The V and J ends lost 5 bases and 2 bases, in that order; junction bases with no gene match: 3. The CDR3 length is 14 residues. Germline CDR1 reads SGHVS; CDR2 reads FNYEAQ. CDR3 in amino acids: CASSVTGGNQPQHF. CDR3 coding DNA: TGTGCCAGCAGCGTAACAGGGGGCAATCAGCCCCAGCATTTT.

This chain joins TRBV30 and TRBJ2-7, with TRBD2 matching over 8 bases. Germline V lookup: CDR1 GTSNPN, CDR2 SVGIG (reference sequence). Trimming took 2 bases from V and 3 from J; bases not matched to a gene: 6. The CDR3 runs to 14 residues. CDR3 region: CAWSLQGLVYEQYF. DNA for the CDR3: TGTGCCTGGAGTCTACAGGGACTAGTCTACGAGCAGTACTTC. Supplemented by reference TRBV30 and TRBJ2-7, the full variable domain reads SQTIHQWPATLVQPVGSPLSLECTVEGTSNPNLYWYRQAAGRGLQLLFYSVGIGQISSEVPQNLSASRPQDRQFILSSKKLLLSDSGFYLCAWSLQGLVYEQYFGPGTRLTVT.

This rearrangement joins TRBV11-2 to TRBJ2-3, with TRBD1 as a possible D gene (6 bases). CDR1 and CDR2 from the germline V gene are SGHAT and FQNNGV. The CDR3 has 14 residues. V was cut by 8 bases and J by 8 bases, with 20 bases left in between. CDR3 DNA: TGTGCCAGCCGCCGGCCTCGGACAGCAACTACGCAGTATTTT. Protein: CASRRPRTATTQYF.

CDR3 nucleotides: TGTGCCAGCAGCGCAGCAGGAGGGACAGGGGGCCACGAGCAGTACTTC. This translates into CASSAAGGTGGHEQYF. This chain joins TRBV9 and TRBJ2-7, with 12 bases aligning to TRBD1. The germline V gene has CDR1 SGDLS and CDR2 YYNGEE. V gave up 3 bases and J gave up 5 bases; unmatched junction bases: 9. The CDR3 is 16 residues long.

Here the CDR3 DNA reads TGTGCCAGCAGTTACTCTGCGGGAGTAGGATCCAATGAGCAGTTCTTC. Translation: CASSYSAGVGSNEQFF. This chain links TRBV6-5 with TRBJ2-1; 7 nucleotides agree with TRBD2. This CDR3 contains 16 residues. Germline V gives CDR1 MNHEY, CDR2 SVGAGI. Trimming took 0 bases from V and 6 from J; bases not matched to a gene: 8.

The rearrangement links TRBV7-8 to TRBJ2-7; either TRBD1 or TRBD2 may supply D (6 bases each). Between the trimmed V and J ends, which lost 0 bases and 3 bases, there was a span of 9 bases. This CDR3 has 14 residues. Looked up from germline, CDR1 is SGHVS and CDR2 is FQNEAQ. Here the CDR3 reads CASSLAGGLYEQYF. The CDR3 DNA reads TGTGCCAGCAGCTTAGCCGGGGGCCTCTACGAGCAGTACTTC.

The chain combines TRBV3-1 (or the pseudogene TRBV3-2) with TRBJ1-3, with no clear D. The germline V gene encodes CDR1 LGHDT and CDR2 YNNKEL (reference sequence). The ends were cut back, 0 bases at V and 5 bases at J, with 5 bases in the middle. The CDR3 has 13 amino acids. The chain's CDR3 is CASSQERRNTIYF. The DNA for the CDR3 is TGTGCCAGCAGCCAAGAACGGAGAAACACCATATATTTT.

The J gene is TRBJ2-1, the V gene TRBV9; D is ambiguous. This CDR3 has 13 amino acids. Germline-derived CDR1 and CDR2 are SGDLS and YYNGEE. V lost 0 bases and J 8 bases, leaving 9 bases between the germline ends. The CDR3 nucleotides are TGTGCCAGCAGCGTAGCGGTCCGCGATGAGCAGTTCTTC. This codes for CASSVAVRDEQFF.

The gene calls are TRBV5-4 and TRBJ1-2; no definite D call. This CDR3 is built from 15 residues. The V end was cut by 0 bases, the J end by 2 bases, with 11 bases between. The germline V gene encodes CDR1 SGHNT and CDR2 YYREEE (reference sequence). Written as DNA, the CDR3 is TGTGCCAGCAGCTTGGATCAGGAGAACAACTATGGCTACACCTTC. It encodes CASSLDQENNYGYTF.

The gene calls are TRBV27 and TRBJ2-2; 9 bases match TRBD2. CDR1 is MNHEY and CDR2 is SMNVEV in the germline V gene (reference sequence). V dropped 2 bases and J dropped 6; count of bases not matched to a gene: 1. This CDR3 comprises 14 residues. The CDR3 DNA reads TGTGCCAGCAGTTTACAGCGGGAGGCCGGGGAGCTGTTTTTT. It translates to CASSLQREAGELFF.

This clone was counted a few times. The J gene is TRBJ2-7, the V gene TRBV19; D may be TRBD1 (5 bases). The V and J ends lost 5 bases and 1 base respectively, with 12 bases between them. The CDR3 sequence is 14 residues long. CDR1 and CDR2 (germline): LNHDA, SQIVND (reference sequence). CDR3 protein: CASSGYRTSYEQYF. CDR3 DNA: TGTGCCAGTAGTGGGTACAGGACGTCCTACGAGCAGTACTTC.

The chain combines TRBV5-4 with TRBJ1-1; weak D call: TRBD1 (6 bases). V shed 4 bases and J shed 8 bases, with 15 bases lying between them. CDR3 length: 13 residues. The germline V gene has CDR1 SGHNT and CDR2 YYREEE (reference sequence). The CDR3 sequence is CASSKDSLREAFF. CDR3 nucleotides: TGTGCCAGCAGCAAGGACAGTTTGAGGGAAGCTTTCTTT.

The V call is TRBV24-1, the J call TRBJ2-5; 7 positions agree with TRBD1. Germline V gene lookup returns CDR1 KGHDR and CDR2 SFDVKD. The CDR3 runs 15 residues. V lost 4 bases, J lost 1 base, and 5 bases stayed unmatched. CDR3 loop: CATSEKGAPQETQYF. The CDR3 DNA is TGTGCCACCAGTGAAAAGGGGGCGCCCCAAGAGACCCAGTACTTC.